This TCR beta chain came from a study of blood T cell repertoires in COVID-19. CDR1 and CDR2 from the germline V gene are MNHNY and SVGAGI (reference sequence). The V end lost 6 bases, the J end lost 5 bases, and 13 bases lay between the germline ends. This CDR3 has 13 residues. The method was immunoSEQ multiplex PCR; TCRdb's version includes in-frame clones alone and lacks a portion of them. The data hold about 210,000 clones, with around 80% observed a single time. The sample taken for sequencing was peripheral blood. The TCR originated in a middle-aged woman with acute or convalescent COVID-19. The chain carries TRBV6-6 and TRBJ1-2; the D is unclear. The CDR3 DNA follows: TGTGCCAGCAGCCGGACGTCGGGGTATGGCTACACCTTC. Translating gives CASSRTSGYGYTF.